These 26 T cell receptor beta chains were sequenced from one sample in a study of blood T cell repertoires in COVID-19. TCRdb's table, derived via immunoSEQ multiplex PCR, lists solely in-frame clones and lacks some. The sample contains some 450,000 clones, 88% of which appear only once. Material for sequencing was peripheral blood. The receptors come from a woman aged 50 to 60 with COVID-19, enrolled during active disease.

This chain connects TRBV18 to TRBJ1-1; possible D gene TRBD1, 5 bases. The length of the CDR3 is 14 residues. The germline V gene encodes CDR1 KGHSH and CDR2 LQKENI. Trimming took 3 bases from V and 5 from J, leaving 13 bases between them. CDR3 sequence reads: CASSPTGEGTEAFF. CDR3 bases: TGTGCCAGCTCACCTACGGGGGAGGGGACTGAAGCTTTCTTT. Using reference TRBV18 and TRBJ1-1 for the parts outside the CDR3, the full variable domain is NAGVMQNPRHLVRRRGQEARLRCSPMKGHSHVYWYRQLPEEGLKFMVYLQKENIIDESGMPKERFSAEFPKEGPSILRIQQVVRGDSAAYFCASSPTGEGTEAFFGQGTRLTVV.

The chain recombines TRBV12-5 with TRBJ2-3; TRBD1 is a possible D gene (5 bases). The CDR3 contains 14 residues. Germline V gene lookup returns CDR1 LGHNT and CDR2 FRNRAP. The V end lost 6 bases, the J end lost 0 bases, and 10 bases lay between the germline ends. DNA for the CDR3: TGTGCTAGTGGACCCGGACAAAGCACAGATACGCAGTATTTT. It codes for CASGPGQSTDTQYF.

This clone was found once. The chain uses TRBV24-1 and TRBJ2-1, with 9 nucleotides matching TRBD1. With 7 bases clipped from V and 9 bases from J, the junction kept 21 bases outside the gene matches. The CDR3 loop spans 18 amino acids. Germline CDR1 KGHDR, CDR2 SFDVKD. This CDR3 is CATSPSHSGQGPGGEQFF. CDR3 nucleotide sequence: TGTGCCACCAGCCCCTCCCATTCGGGACAGGGCCCGGGCGGTGAGCAGTTCTTC.

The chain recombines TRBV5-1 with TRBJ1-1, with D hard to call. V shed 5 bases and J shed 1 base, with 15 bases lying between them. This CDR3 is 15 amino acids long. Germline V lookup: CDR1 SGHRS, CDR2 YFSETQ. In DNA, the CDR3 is TGCGCCAGCAGTCCCCCCCTAACGGGGAACACTGAAGCTTTCTTT. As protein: CASSPPLTGNTEAFF.

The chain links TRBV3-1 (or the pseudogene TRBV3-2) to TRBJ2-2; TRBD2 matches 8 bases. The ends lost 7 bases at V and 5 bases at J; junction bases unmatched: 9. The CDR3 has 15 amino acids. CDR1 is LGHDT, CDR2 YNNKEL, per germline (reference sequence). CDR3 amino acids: CASTPGGGWTGELFF. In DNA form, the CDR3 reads TGTGCCAGCACCCCGGGAGGGGGATGGACCGGGGAGCTGTTTTTT.

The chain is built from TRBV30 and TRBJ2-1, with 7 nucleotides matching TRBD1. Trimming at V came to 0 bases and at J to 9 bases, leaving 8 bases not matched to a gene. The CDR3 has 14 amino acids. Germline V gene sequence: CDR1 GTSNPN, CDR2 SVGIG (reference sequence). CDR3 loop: CAWSVRTGWGEQFF. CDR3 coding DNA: TGTGCCTGGAGTGTACGGACAGGCTGGGGTGAGCAGTTCTTC.

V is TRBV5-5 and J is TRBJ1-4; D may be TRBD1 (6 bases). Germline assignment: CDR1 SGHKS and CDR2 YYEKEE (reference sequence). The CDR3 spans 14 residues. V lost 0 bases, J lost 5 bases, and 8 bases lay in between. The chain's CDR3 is CASSLAGVNEKLFF. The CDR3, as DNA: TGTGCCAGCAGCTTGGCAGGGGTAAATGAAAAACTGTTTTTT.

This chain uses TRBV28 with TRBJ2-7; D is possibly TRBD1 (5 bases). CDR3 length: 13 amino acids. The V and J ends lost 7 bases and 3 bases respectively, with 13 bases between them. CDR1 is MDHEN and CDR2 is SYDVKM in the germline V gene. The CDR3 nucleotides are TGTGCCAGCACCACTGGACACCTCTACGAGCAGTACTTC. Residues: CASTTGHLYEQYF.

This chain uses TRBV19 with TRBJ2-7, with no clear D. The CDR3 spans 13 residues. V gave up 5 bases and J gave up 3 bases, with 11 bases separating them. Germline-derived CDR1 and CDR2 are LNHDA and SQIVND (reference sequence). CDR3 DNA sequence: TGTGCCAGTAGTGTAAAAGGAGTCTACGAGCAGTACTTC. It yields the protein CASSVKGVYEQYF.

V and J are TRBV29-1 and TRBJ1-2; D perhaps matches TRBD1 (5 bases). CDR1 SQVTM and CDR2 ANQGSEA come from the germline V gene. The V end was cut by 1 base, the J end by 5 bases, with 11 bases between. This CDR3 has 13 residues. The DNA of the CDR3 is TGCAGCGTTGAAGTCGCCCCAGGGTATGGCTACACCTTC. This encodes CSVEVAPGYGYTF.

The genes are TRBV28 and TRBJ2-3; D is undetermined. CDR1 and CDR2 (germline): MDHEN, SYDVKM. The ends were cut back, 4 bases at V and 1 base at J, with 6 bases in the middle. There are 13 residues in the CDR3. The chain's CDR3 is CASSSEGTDTQYF. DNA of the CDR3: TGTGCCAGCAGTTCAGAGGGCACAGATACGCAGTATTTT.

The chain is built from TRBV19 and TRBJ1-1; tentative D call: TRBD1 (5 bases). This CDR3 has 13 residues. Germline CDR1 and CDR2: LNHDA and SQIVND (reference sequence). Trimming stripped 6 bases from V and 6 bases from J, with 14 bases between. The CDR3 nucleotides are TGTGCCAGTAGGGGGTGGGGGGGGGCTGAAGCTTTCTTT. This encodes CASRGWGGAEAFF.

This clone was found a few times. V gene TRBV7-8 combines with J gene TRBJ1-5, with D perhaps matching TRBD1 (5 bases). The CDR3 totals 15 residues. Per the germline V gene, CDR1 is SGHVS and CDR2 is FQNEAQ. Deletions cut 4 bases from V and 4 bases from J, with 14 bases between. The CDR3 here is CASSSTDLVNQPQHF. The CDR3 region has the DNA TGTGCCAGCAGCTCGACAGACCTCGTTAATCAGCCCCAGCATTTT.

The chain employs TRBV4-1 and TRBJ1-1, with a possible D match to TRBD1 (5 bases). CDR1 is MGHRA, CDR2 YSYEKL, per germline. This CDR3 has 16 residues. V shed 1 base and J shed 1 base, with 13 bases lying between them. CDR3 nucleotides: TGCGCCAGCAGCCAAGTTCACAGGATGCCGAACACTGAAGCTTTCTTT. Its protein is CASSQVHRMPNTEAFF.

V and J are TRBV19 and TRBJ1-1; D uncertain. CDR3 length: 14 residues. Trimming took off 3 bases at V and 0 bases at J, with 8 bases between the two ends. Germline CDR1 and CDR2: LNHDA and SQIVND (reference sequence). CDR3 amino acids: CASSIRGLNTEAFF. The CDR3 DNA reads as TGTGCCAGTAGTATCCGGGGATTGAACACTGAAGCTTTCTTT.

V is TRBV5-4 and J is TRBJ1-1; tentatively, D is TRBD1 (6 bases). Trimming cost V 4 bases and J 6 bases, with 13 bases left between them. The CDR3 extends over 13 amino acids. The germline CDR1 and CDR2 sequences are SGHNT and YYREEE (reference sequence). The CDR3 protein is CASSREQGPEAFF. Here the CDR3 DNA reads TGTGCCAGCAGCCGCGAACAGGGCCCTGAAGCTTTCTTT.

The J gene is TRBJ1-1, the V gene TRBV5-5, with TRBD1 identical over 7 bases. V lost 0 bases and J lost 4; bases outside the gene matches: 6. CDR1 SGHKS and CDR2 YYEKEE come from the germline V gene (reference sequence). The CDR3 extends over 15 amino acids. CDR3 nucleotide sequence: TGTGCCAGCAGCTTGGCCCCAGGGGGTGCCACTGAAGCTTTCTTT. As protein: CASSLAPGGATEAFF.

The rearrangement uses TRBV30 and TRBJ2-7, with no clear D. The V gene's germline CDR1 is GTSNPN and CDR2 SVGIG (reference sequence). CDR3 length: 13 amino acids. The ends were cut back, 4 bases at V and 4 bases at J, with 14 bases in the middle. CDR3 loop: CAWMSNSGYEQYF. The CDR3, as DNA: TGTGCCTGGATGAGTAACTCAGGATACGAGCAGTACTTC.

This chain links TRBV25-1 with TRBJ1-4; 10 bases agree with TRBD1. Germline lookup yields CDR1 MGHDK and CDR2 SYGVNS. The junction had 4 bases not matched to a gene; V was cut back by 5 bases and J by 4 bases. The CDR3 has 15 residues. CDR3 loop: CASSFGTGVNEKLFF. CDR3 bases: TGTGCCAGCAGTTTCGGGACAGGGGTTAATGAAAAACTGTTTTTT.

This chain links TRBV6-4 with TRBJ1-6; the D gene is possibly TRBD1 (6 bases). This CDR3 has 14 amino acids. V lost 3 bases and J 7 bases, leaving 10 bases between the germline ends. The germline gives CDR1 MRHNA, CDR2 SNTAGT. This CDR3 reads CASSEGRGNSPLHF. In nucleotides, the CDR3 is TGTGCCAGCAGTGAAGGCAGGGGAAATTCACCCCTCCACTTT.

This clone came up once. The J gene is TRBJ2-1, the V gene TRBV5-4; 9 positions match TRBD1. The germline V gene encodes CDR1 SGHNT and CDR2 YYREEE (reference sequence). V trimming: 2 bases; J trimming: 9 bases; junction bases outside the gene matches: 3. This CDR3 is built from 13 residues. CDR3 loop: CASSLQGAGEQFF. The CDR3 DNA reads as TGTGCCAGCAGCTTACAGGGGGCCGGTGAGCAGTTCTTC.

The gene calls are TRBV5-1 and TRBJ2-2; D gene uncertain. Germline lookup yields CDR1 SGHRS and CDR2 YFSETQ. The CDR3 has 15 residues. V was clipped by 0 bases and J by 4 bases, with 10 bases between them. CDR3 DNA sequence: TGCGCCAGCAGCTTGGACGGGTTCGGCACCGGGGAGCTGTTTTTT. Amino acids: CASSLDGFGTGELFF.

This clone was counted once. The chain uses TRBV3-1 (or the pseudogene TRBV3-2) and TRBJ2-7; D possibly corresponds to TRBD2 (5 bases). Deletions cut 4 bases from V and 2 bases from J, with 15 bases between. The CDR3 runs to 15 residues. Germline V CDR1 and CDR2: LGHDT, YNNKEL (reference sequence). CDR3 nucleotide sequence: TGTGCCAGCAGCCCCGGGTTAGGGAGCACCTACGAGCAGTACTTC. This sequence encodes CASSPGLGSTYEQYF.

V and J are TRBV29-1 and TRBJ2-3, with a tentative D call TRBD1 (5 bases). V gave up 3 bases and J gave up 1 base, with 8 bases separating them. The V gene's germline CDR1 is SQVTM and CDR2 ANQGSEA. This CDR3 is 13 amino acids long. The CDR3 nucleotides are TGCAGCGTTGAGACCAGGGGCACAGATACGCAGTATTTT. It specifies CSVETRGTDTQYF.

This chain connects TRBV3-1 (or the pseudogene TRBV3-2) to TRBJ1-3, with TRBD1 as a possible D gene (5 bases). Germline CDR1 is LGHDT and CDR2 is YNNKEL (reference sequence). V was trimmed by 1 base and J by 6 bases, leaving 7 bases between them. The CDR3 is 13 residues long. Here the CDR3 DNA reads TGTGCCAGCAGCCAAGGGGGGGTAAACACCATATATTTT. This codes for CASSQGGVNTIYF.

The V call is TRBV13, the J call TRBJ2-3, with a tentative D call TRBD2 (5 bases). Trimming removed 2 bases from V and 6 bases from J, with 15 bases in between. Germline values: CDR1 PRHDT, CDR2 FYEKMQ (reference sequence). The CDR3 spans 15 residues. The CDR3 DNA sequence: TGTGCCAGCAGCTTAACTGGGAGATGGAGGGATACGCAGTATTTT. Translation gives CASSLTGRWRDTQYF.